This T cell receptor (beta chain) was obtained from a study of PD-1 blockade in classical Hodgkin lymphoma. Relapse was seen in all patients after autologous stem cell transplantation, and brentuximab vedotin exposure was variable. Sequenced by immunoSEQ multiplex PCR; TCRdb stores in-frame clones only, minus some. The sample lists about 98,000 clones, 80% to 95% seen once, with less than 3.5% in the top ten. The sequence was collected from a human donor with classical Hodgkin lymphoma. This specimen was peripheral blood mononuclear cells (PBMCs), taken at baseline.

In nucleotides, the CDR3 is TGCGCCAGCAGCAAGGACAGCGAGGATGGCTACACCTTC. Translation gives CASSKDSEDGYTF. The rearrangement links TRBV5-1 to TRBJ1-2, with D maybe TRBD1 (6 bases). With 4 bases removed from V and 6 bases from J, the gap between germline ends came to 13 bases. Germline V CDR1 and CDR2: SGHRS, YFSETQ. This CDR3 is built from 13 residues.